Sequencing of this T cell receptor beta chain was carried out in a study of shared clonotypes between healthy human individuals. Sequenced by immunoSEQ multiplex PCR; TCRdb stores in-frame clones only, minus some. The repertoire consists of roughly 2 million clones, with almost 96% occurring once and the leading ten covering roughly 0.13%. None of the donors, who were healthy HIV-negative adults, had recently had acute infections or vaccinations. Germline V gives CDR1 MNHEY, CDR2 SMNVEV (reference sequence). Losses at the gene ends were 0 bases for V and 8 bases for J; bases not matched to a gene: 4. The CDR3 has 14 amino acids.

What was sequenced was naive CD4+ T cells sorted from blood. The subset was: CD45RA+ positively selected. The chain combines TRBV27 with TRBJ2-1, with 7 bases identical to TRBD2. This clonotype was obtained from a young man in good health. The CDR3 reads CASSLSRGTYEQFF. DNA for the CDR3: TGTGCCAGCAGTTTATCGCGGGGGACCTATGAGCAGTTCTTC.